A selection of T cell receptor beta chains follows, all from one sample in a study of beta chain features in type 1 diabetes. Libraries were prepared by immunoSEQ multiplex PCR; TCRdb keeps only in-frame clonotypes and omits some of them. The sample records fewer than 450,000 clones, about 13% being singletons. Sequencing was done on a sample of naive CD4+ T cells from blood. Every receptor here comes from a woman aged 18-29 years with type 1 diabetes. The CDR3 runs from the conserved cysteine through the conserved F or W. Each record gives: V gene, clone size, J gene, D gene, CDR3 protein, CDR3 DNA. A D gene is named only where the DNA matches it firmly. Clone size is not always given. Where it is, it says once, few, many or a class for expanded clones.

>TRBV5-1|.|TRBJ2-1|.
CASSLGGYEQFF
TGCGCCAGCAGCTTGGGAGGGTATGAGCAGTTCTTC
>TRBV5-1|few|TRBJ2-7|TRBD2
CASSFGAGARYEQYF
TGCGCCAGCAGCTTCGGAGCGGGAGCCCGTTACGAGCAGTACTTC
>TRBV19|few|TRBJ2-5|.
CASRRGGETQYF
TGTGCCAGTCGGCGGGGCGGAGAGACCCAGTACTTC
>TRBV20-1|.|TRBJ1-5|.
CSASRNQPQHF
TGCAGTGCTAGCAGGAATCAGCCCCAGCATTTT
>TRBV18|.|TRBJ1-1|TRBD1
CASSPTDRVGTEAFF
TGTGCCAGCTCACCAACGGACAGGGTGGGCACTGAAGCTTTCTTT
>TRBV19|.|TRBJ2-5|.
CASSIDLGGETQYF
TGTGCCAGTAGTATAGATCTGGGAGGAGAGACCCAGTACTTC
>TRBV6-5|.|TRBJ2-1|TRBD2
CASSYFSSGRARWVF
TGTGCCAGCAGTTACTTCTCTAGCGGGAGGGCCCGGTGGGTCTTC
>TRBV5-8|few|TRBJ1-1|.
CASSLVQGSTEAFF
TGTGCCAGCAGCTTGGTTCAGGGTTCCACTGAAGCTTTCTTT
>TRBV11-3|.|TRBJ2-1|.
CASSRGQEQFF
TGTGCCAGCAGCCGCGGACAGGAGCAGTTCTTC
>TRBV11-2|.|TRBJ2-5|.
CASSLSSAQETQYF
TGTGCCAGCAGCTTATCCAGCGCCCAAGAGACCCAGTACTTC
>TRBV5-1|few|TRBJ2-5|.
CASHVGTPTGETQYF
TGCGCCAGCCACGTAGGGACTCCAACCGGGGAGACCCAGTACTTC
>TRBV9|.|TRBJ1-1|TRBD1
CASSVHRGPVPNTEAFF
TGTGCCAGCAGCGTACACAGGGGACCCGTGCCGAACACTGAAGCTTTCTTT
>TRBV5-1|few|TRBJ2-5|TRBD2
CASGLAGGPETQYF
TGCGCCAGCGGACTAGCGGGAGGCCCAGAGACCCAGTACTTC
>TRBV7-9|.|TRBJ2-1|TRBD1
CASSSPGTGAYNEQFF
TGTGCCAGCAGCTCGCCCGGGACAGGGGCTTACAATGAGCAGTTCTTC
>TRBV18|.|TRBJ2-5|TRBD2
CASSPGSGIQETQYF
TGTGCCAGCTCACCAGGCAGCGGGATACAAGAGACCCAGTACTTC
>TRBV5-1|few|TRBJ2-3|.
CASSLGTKTDTQYF
TGCGCCAGCAGCTTGGGGACTAAGACAGATACGCAGTATTTT
>TRBV5-1|few|TRBJ2-5|TRBD2
CASSPARGGETQYF
TGCGCCAGCAGCCCCGCGCGGGGGGGAGAGACCCAGTACTTC
>TRBV19|few|TRBJ2-1|.
CASRTATSYNEQFF
TGTGCCAGCCGGACTGCAACATCCTACAATGAGCAGTTCTTC
>TRBV11-2|.|TRBJ2-1|TRBD2
CASSLPPGGLAGVSVEQFF
TGTGCCAGCAGCTTACCCCCCGGCGGACTAGCGGGAGTGAGTGTTGAGCAGTTCTTC
>TRBV2|.|TRBJ2-5|.
CASSARIRGWETQYF
TGTGCCAGCAGTGCAAGAATCAGGGGTTGGGAGACCCAGTACTTC
>TRBV7-2|few|TRBJ1-1|.
CASSPLGGRGTEAFF
TGTGCCAGCAGCCCCCTCGGGGGGCGAGGCACTGAAGCTTTCTTT
>TRBV30|.|TRBJ1-4|.
CAWSVLPAVGEKLFF
TGTGCCTGGAGTGTCCTCCCCGCGGTCGGCGAAAAACTGTTTTTT
>TRBV9|.|TRBJ1-1|.
CASSARRSTEAFF
TGTGCCAGCAGCGCCCGGAGGAGCACTGAAGCTTTCTTT
>TRBV29-1|.|TRBJ1-1|.
CSVARRLRDTEAFF
TGCAGCGTTGCCCGCCGGCTTCGGGACACTGAAGCTTTCTTT
>TRBV7-3|.|TRBJ2-1|TRBD2
CASSVSSGRSYNEQFF
TGTGCCAGCAGCGTCTCTAGCGGGAGATCCTACAATGAGCAGTTCTTC
>TRBV11-2|few|TRBJ1-2|.
CASSQWSGYTF
TGTGCCAGCAGCCAATGGAGTGGCTACACCTTC